This TCR beta chain appears in the sequencing data of a study of cytomegalovirus exposure and HLA in healthy donors. A note on this clone: What it recognizes is unknown.

Whole-study findings and limits: In a later analysis, a genetic analysis reported fewer productive-TCR N-insertions in an Asian-associated ancestry cluster than the cohort average. Cytomegalovirus association was listed for about 160 TCR beta chains.

With 60 Vbeta and 13 Jbeta primers, the PCR was carried out. The data were produced by immunoSEQ multiplex PCR, yet TCRdb's version contains in-frame clones alone and is incomplete. The sample totals fewer than 250,000 clones. Per the germline V gene, CDR1 is MNHEY and CDR2 is SMNVEV (reference sequence). The CDR3 is made up of 15 amino acids. Trimming pared 3 bases from V and 3 bases from J, leaving 15 bases between. The sequenced sample consisted of PBMCs. The origin of this receptor is a woman aged 25-40 years in good health and CMV-seropositive. The chain combines TRBV27 with TRBJ2-7, with D perhaps TRBD2 (6 bases). The DNA for the CDR3 is TGTGCCAGCAGTTTCCGGAGGGGATCTATCTACGAGCAGTACTTC. Translated, it gives CASSFRRGSIYEQYF.